The clone carrying this T cell receptor beta chain came up a few times. Its specificity is not known. This may arise from a read error, as a much more abundant clone is one base away. CDR3 length: 12 residues. Trimming stripped 6 bases from V and 6 bases from J, with 12 bases between. From germline, CDR1 is ENHRY and CDR2 SYGVKD. Produced via immunoSEQ multiplex PCR; TCRdb's table is partial and in-frame only. Counted here are around 980,000 clones, about four fifths occurring once; the ten biggest clones make up roughly 0.65%. The source of the sample is a study of shared clonotypes between healthy human individuals. Whole-study results and caveats: Clonotypes which were not shared had lower generation probabilities than clonotypes that all four donors shared.

This clonotype was sampled from a man between 18 and 29 years old in good health. Some clones in this sample may be carry-over from other donors' samples. V is TRBV10-3 and J is TRBJ2-7; D unresolved. Material: memory CD4+ T cells from PBMCs. Subset reported: CD45RA-negative fraction. The DNA of the CDR3 is TGTGCCATCAGCGCATTTTCGGGCGAGCAGTACTTC. Translation: CAISAFSGEQYF.